Below, 23 T cell receptor beta chains from the same sample are listed, as sequenced in a study of human CD8 memory T cell subsets (TCRdb year 2020). A Human TCR Profiling Kit was used to prepare UMI-labeled 5' RACE TCRbeta libraries. TCRdb reanalyzed the reads, keeping one entry per CDR3 protein sequence and omitting DNA. The record for this sample contains thousands of distinct CDR3 sequences. Of the sample, approximately 25% is held by the ten largest clones. Specimen: CD8+ T cells from PBMCs. The receptor source for this set is a human donor in good health.

Considering frequency, this clonotype is medium-sized. The V gene is TRBV29-1, the J gene TRBJ1-2; the D call from TCRdb, TRBD1, cannot be confirmed without DNA. Germline loops: CDR1 SQVTM, CDR2 ANQGSEA. The CDR3 runs 13 residues. CDR3 sequence reads: CSVEDLQGPPYSF.

This chain connects TRBV27 to TRBJ2-3; the D gene TCRdb calls, TRBD2, cannot be checked with no DNA. Per the germline V gene, CDR1 is MNHEY and CDR2 is SMNVEV (reference sequence). This CDR3 has 14 amino acids. The CDR3 loop reads CASRLAGVTDTQYF.

The J gene is TRBJ2-4, the V gene TRBV6-6; TCRdb outputs TRBD1, but without DNA this stays unchecked. Germline values: CDR1 MNHNY, CDR2 SVGAGI (reference sequence). The CDR3 is 17 amino acids. CDR3 loop: CASSYSRPGAGKNIQYF.

CDR3 protein: CASSLAESYEQYF. The chain joins TRBV7-3 to TRBJ2-7. CDR1 is SGHTA and CDR2 is FQGTGA in the germline V gene. The CDR3 totals 13 residues.

The CDR3 here is CSARLGLNEQFF. The J gene is TRBJ2-1, the V gene TRBV20-1; there is no DNA to check the TCRdb D call of TRBD2. The CDR3 contains 12 residues. CDR1 DFQATT and CDR2 SNEGSKA come from the germline V gene (reference sequence).

The rearrangement links TRBV19 to TRBJ2-7; lacking DNA, the TRBD2 call made by TCRdb goes unchecked. The CDR3 contains 14 residues. Germline lookup yields CDR1 LNHDA and CDR2 SQIVND (reference sequence). The CDR3 is CASSLQGGGYEQYF.

This rearrangement joins TRBV5-1 to TRBJ2-1; TCRdb's D call, TRBD1, is unchecked because there is no DNA. Germline CDR1 and CDR2: SGHRS and YFSETQ. This CDR3 contains 16 residues. CDR3 sequence: CASSLARDKGHYEQFF.

This clonotype is identified as medium-sized from frequency. This chain links TRBV12-3 or TRBV12-4 with TRBJ2-1; the D gene TCRdb calls, TRBD2, cannot be checked with no DNA. This CDR3 contains 13 residues. The CDR3 protein is CASSWSAGGEQFF.

The chain combines TRBV6-2 or TRBV6-3 with TRBJ1-5. CDR1 is MNHEY, CDR2 SVGEGT, per germline. There are 18 residues in the CDR3. CDR3 in amino acids: CASSRSLAWLYSNQPQHF.

The V and J genes are TRBV20-1 and TRBJ2-1; the TCRdb call, TRBD2, lacks DNA for checking. This CDR3 contains 16 residues. Germline V CDR1 and CDR2: DFQATT, SNEGSKA (reference sequence). CDR3 residues: CSGEGLAGGLLHEQFF.

This clonotype counts as medium-sized by frequency. The V call is TRBV28, the J call TRBJ2-5; checking the TCRdb D call of TRBD1 is not possible without DNA. In germline, CDR1 is MDHEN, CDR2 SYDVKM. The CDR3 length is 13 residues. The CDR3 protein is CASSLGQGGTQYF. The variable domain in full, completed from reference TRBV28 and TRBJ2-5, reads DVKVTQSSRYLVKRTGEKVFLECVQDMDHENMFWYRQDPGLGLRLIYFSYDVKMKEKGDIPEGYSVSREKKERFSLILESASTNQTSMYLCASSLGQGGTQYFGPGTRLLVL.

This chain joins TRBV19 and TRBJ2-1; TCRdb lists TRBD1, though no DNA is available to test this call. The CDR3 sequence is 14 residues long. CDR1 is LNHDA, CDR2 SQIVND, per germline (reference sequence). CDR3 amino acids: CASSGTEAYNEQFF.

The chain uses TRBV21-1 and TRBJ1-2. TRBV21-1 is classified as a pseudogene. The CDR3 length is 14 residues. The CDR3 spells CASSTQRTSCGYTF.

This clonotype is classed as medium-sized (0.01 to 0.1%) by frequency. The gene calls are TRBV6-5 and TRBJ1-5; the TCRdb call, TRBD1, lacks DNA for checking. Germline V gene lookup returns CDR1 MNHEY and CDR2 SVGAGI. The CDR3 loop spans 14 amino acids. The CDR3 sequence is CASRKTGRNQPQHF.

The chain couples TRBV5-1 to TRBJ1-1. The CDR3 totals 13 residues. Germline CDR1 and CDR2: SGHRS and YFSETQ. CDR3 protein: CASSLAGSTEAFF.

By frequency, this clonotype registers medium-sized. V gene TRBV7-6 combines with J gene TRBJ2-1; as DNA is missing, the TRBD1 call by TCRdb cannot be tested. This CDR3 comprises 14 residues. Per germline, CDR1 SGHVS and CDR2 FNYEAQ. CDR3: CASSSGQGYNEQFF.

V is TRBV2 and J is TRBJ2-7; TCRdb's D gene call, TRBD2, goes unchecked for lack of DNA. Germline CDR1 is SNHLY and CDR2 is FYNNEI. CDR3 length: 12 amino acids. CDR3 in amino acids: CASRALSYEQYF. Full variable domain (rest looked up from reference TRBV2 and TRBJ2-7): EPEVTQTPSHQVTQMGQEVILRCVPISNHLYFYWYRQILGQKVEFLVSFYNNEISEKSEIFDDQFSVERPDGSNFTLKIRSTKLEDSAMYFCASRALSYEQYFGPGTRLTVT.

V gene TRBV2 combines with J gene TRBJ1-2; no DNA is available, so the TRBD1 call from TCRdb remains unchecked. The CDR3 loop spans 15 amino acids. Germline V gene sequence: CDR1 SNHLY, CDR2 FYNNEI. The CDR3 sequence: CASRVQGAPEYGYTF.

The rearrangement links TRBV27 to TRBJ2-1. CDR3 length: 14 amino acids. Per germline, CDR1 MNHEY and CDR2 SMNVEV (reference sequence). This CDR3 reads CASSLGSSYNEQFF.

Frequency places this clonotype as medium-sized (0.01 to 0.1%). The chain combines TRBV7-6 with TRBJ2-2; TCRdb's D call, TRBD2, is unchecked because there is no DNA. The CDR3 sequence is 14 residues long. Germline loops: CDR1 SGHVS, CDR2 FNYEAQ. CDR3 region: CASSTSVNTGELFF.

Judged by frequency, this clonotype is large. CDR3 sequence: CASSQEDSDPQPQHF. The chain is built from TRBV3-1 and TRBJ1-5. Germline CDR1 and CDR2: LGHDT and YNNKEL (reference sequence). This CDR3 is 15 amino acids long. Filled out from reference TRBV3-1 and TRBJ1-5, the complete variable domain reads DTAVSQTPKYLVTQMGNDKSIKCEQNLGHDTMYWYKQDSKKFLKIMFSYNNKELIINETVPNRFSPKSPDKAHLNLHINSLELGDSAVYFCASSQEDSDPQPQHFGDGTRLSIL.

This CDR3 reads CASSLKLRGGEQYF. The chain couples TRBV14 to TRBJ2-7; with no DNA, the TCRdb D assignment of TRBD1 cannot be verified. The CDR3 consists of 14 residues. CDR1 and CDR2 from the germline V gene are SGHDN and FVKESK.

Measured by frequency, this clonotype is medium-sized. The rearrangement joins TRBV6-6 to TRBJ2-1; TCRdb's D gene call, TRBD1, goes unchecked for lack of DNA. Germline V gene lookup returns CDR1 MNHNY and CDR2 SVGAGI (reference sequence). This CDR3 contains 15 residues. The CDR3 spells CASSSAGGRNNEQFF.